This is a list of T cell receptor beta chains from one sample in a study of T cell responses to AZD1222 COVID-19 vaccine. Using immunoSEQ multiplex PCR, the repertoire was profiled, and TCRdb retains in-frame clones only, with some absent. The table has about 55,000 clones, roughly 84% seen once. Sequencing was performed on peripheral blood, taken on day 0 of AZD1222 vaccination. The source is an adult in good health. The CDR3 runs from the conserved cysteine through the conserved F or W. A D gene is named only where the DNA matches it firmly. Clone size is given for some rows only: seen once, a few or many times, or a class if the clone is expanded.

d_gene	v_gene	abundance	j_gene	CDR3aa	CDR3nt
TRBD2	TRBV12-3/TRBV12-4	-	TRBJ2-1	CASSQRGRYEQFF	TGTGCCAGCAGTCAGCGGGGGAGGTATGAGCAGTTCTTC
-	TRBV10-1	-	TRBJ2-7	CASGGSSYEQYF	TGCGCCAGCGGAGGTAGCTCCTACGAGCAGTACTTC
-	TRBV19	-	TRBJ2-1	CASSSGTGRFNEQFF	TGTGCCAGTAGTAGTGGTACTGGGCGTTTCAATGAGCAGTTCTTC
-	TRBV24-1	-	TRBJ1-4	CATSDRPGADEKLFF	TGTGCCACCAGTGACCGACCGGGAGCGGACGAAAAACTGTTTTTT
-	TRBV6-2/TRBV6-3	-	TRBJ1-5	CASSYSAGFNQPQHF	TGTGCCAGCAGTTACTCTGCGGGCTTCAATCAGCCCCAGCATTTT
TRBD1	TRBV19	few	TRBJ1-5	CASSPEGTEIKPYSNQPQHF	TGTGCCAGTAGCCCCGAGGGGACAGAGATCAAGCCCTATAGCAATCAGCCCCAGCATTTT
-	TRBV18	-	TRBJ2-1	CASSPSQETYNEQFF	TGTGCCAGCTCACCAAGCCAAGAAACCTACAATGAGCAGTTCTTC
TRBD1	TRBV29-1	-	TRBJ2-1	CSVGGLQGASANEQFF	TGCAGCGTTGGGGGTCTGCAGGGGGCTTCGGCCAATGAGCAGTTCTTC
-	TRBV7-2	-	TRBJ2-7	CASSSSQDYEQYF	TGTGCCAGCAGCTCCTCACAGGACTACGAGCAGTACTTC
-	TRBV7-2	once	TRBJ2-5	CASSLVGVRETQYF	TGTGCCAGCAGCTTAGTTGGTGTCCGCGAGACCCAGTACTTC
-	TRBV6-5	-	TRBJ2-1	CASSYSWTNNEQFF	TGTGCCAGCAGTTACTCGTGGACAAACAATGAGCAGTTCTTC
-	TRBV5-6	-	TRBJ1-5	CASSLGFGNQPQHF	TGTGCCAGCAGCTTGGGGTTCGGCAATCAGCCCCAGCATTTT
-	TRBV15	-	TRBJ2-5	CATSRSEETQYF	TGTGCCACCAGCAGATCAGAAGAGACCCAGTACTTC
TRBD2	TRBV9	once	TRBJ2-3	CASSGRTSGRPDTQYF	TGTGCCAGCAGCGGCCGCACTAGCGGGAGACCAGATACGCAGTATTTT
TRBD1	TRBV2	-	TRBJ2-7	CASSENPGQSYEQYF	TGTGCCAGCAGTGAAAACCCGGGACAGAGCTACGAGCAGTACTTC
-	TRBV5-1	-	TRBJ2-1	CASSAGLVYNEQFF	TGCGCCAGCAGCGCGGGACTCGTATACAATGAGCAGTTCTTC
-	TRBV9	-	TRBJ1-6	CASSARGGVNSPLHF	TGTGCCAGCAGCGCCAGAGGAGGGGTCAATTCACCCCTCCACTTT
-	TRBV5-1	few	TRBJ1-1	CASSLGTDTEAFF	TGCGCCAGCAGCCTGGGGACGGACACTGAAGCTTTCTTT
TRBD1	TRBV7-2	once	TRBJ1-6	CASSLQGSPLHF	TGTGCCAGCAGCCTACAGGGGTCACCCCTCCACTTT
-	TRBV27	few	TRBJ1-5	CASSLKGEYSNQPQHF	TGTGCCAGCAGCCTAAAAGGGGAATATAGCAATCAGCCCCAGCATTTT
-	TRBV9	-	TRBJ2-1	CASSLTLNEQFF	TGTGCCAGCAGCTTAACTCTGAATGAGCAGTTCTTC
TRBD2	TRBV7-8	-	TRBJ2-1	CASSARASGSSNEQFF	TGTGCCAGCAGCGCTCGGGCTAGCGGGAGTTCTAATGAGCAGTTCTTC
TRBD2	TRBV27	-	TRBJ2-1	CASRMGLAGRTSSNEQFF	TGTGCCAGCAGGATGGGGCTAGCGGGACGAACGTCCTCCAATGAGCAGTTCTTC
-	TRBV5-1	-	TRBJ1-6	CASSLAGQGYSPLHF	TGCGCCAGCAGCTTGGCGGGCCAGGGATATTCACCCCTCCACTTT
TRBD1	TRBV6-2/TRBV6-3	-	TRBJ2-7	CASSPARGLGAYEQYF	TGTGCCAGCAGCCCCGCCAGGGGGCTAGGGGCCTACGAGCAGTACTTC